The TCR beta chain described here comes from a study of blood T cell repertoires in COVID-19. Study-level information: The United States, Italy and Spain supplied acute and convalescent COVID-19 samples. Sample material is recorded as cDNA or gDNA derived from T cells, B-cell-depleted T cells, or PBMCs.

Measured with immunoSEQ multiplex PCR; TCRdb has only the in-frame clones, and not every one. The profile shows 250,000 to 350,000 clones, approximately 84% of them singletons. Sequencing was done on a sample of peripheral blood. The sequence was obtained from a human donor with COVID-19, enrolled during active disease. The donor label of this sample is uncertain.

In nucleotides, the CDR3 is TGTGCAAGTGGGCGGGAGGGTCGAACCGGGGAGCTGTTTTTT. Translation: CASGREGRTGELFF. This sequence joins TRBV12-2 and TRBJ2-2; the table gives TRBD2 as D, unverified against the DNA. TRBV12-2 corresponds to a pseudogene. The CDR3 loop spans 14 amino acids.